Sequencing of this TCR beta chain was carried out in a study of read filtering for tumor transcriptome and immune sequencing. For the study at large: Among patients, roughly 17 were male and around 13 female, aged about 45 to 85 (mean roughly 64). DNase treatment preceded whole-transcriptome library preparation.

This clonotype was observed at least ten times. CDR1 and CDR2 (germline): SGDLS, YYNGEE. The V segment lost 8 bases and the J segment 3 bases; nucleotides outside the gene matches: 11. There are 16 residues in the CDR3. Molecular barcoded adaptors covering alpha/delta and beta/gamma chains were used on approximately 400 ng RNA. MiXCR was run by TCRdb on the reads, yielding one entry per CDR3 protein. The sample contains 35,000 to 50,000 distinct CDR3 sequences, around 21% of which appear only once. This TCR was recovered from a donor at least 40 years old with multiple myeloma. The rearrangement links TRBV9 to TRBJ2-2; TRBD2 matches at 9 bases. Sequenced sample: a population of CD138-negative cells sorted from bone marrow. CDR3 sequence reads: CARGSTSGLYTGELFF. The CDR3 bases are TGTGCCAGAGGGTCGACTAGCGGACTTTACACCGGGGAGCTGTTTTTT.